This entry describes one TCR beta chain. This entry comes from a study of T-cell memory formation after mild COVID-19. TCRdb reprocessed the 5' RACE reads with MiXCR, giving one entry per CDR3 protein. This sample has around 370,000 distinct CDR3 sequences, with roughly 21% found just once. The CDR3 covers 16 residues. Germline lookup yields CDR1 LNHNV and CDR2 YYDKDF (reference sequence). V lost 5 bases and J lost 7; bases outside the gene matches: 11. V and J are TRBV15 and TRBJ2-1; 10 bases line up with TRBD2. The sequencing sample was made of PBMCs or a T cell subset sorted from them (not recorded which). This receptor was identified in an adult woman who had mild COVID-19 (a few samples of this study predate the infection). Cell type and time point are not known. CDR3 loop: CATSPRSGGTSNEQFF. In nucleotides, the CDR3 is TGTGCCACCAGCCCCCGTAGCGGGGGGACTTCGAATGAGCAGTTCTTC. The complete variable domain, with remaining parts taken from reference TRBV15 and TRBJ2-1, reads DAMVIQNPRYQVTQFGKPVTLSCSQTLNHNVMYWYQQKSSQAPKLLFHYYDKDFNNEADTPDNFQSRRPNTSFCFLDIRSPGLGDTAMYLCATSPRSGGTSNEQFFGPGTRLTVL.